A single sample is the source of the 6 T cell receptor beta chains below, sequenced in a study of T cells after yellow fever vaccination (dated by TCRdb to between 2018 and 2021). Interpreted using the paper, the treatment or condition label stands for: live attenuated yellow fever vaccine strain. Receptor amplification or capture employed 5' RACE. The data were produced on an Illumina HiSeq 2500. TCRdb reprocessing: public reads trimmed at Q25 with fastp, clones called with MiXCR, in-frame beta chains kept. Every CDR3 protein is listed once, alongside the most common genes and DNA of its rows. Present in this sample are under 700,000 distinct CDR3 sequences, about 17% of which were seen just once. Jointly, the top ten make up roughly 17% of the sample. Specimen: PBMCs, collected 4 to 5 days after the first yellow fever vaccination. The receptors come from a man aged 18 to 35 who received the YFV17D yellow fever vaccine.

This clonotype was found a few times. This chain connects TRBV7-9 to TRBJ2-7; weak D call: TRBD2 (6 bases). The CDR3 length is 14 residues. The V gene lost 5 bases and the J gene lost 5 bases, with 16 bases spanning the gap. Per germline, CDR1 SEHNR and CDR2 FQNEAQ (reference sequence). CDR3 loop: CASSPRGTFHEQYF. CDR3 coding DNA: TGTGCCAGCAGCCCGCGGGGTACATTCCACGAGCAGTACTTC.

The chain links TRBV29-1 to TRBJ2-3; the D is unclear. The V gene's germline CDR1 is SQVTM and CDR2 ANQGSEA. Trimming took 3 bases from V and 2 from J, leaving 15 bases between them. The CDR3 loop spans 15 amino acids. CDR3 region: CSVDPSGGITDTQYF. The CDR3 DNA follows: TGCAGCGTTGACCCGTCAGGTGGGATCACAGATACGCAGTATTTT.

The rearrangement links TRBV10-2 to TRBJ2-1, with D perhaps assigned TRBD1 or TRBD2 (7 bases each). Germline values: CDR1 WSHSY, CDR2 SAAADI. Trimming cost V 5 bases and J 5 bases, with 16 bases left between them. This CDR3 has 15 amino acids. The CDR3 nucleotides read TGCGCCAGCAGTCAGGGGGGGGGGCCCGACAATGAGCAGTTCTTC. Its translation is CASSQGGGPDNEQFF.

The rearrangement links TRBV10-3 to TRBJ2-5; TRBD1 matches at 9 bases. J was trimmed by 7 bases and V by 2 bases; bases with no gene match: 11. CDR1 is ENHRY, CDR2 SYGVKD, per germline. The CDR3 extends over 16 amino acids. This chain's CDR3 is CAISEPTGGKKGTQYF. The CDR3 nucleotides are TGTGCCATCAGTGAGCCGACAGGGGGGAAGAAAGGGACCCAGTACTTC.

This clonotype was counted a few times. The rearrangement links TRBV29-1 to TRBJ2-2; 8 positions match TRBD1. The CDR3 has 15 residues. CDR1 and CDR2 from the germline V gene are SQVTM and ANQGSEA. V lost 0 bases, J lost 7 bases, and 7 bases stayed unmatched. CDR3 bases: TGCAGCGTTGAAGAAGTCAGGGGGCGTGACGGGGAGCTGTTTTTT. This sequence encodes CSVEEVRGRDGELFF.

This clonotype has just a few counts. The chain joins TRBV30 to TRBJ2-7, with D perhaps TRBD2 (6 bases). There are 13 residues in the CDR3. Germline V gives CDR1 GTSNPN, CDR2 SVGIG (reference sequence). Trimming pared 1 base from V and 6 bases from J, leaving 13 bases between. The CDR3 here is CAWSEEGFSEQYF. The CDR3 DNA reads TGTGCCTGGAGTGAGGAGGGGTTCTCCGAGCAGTACTTC.